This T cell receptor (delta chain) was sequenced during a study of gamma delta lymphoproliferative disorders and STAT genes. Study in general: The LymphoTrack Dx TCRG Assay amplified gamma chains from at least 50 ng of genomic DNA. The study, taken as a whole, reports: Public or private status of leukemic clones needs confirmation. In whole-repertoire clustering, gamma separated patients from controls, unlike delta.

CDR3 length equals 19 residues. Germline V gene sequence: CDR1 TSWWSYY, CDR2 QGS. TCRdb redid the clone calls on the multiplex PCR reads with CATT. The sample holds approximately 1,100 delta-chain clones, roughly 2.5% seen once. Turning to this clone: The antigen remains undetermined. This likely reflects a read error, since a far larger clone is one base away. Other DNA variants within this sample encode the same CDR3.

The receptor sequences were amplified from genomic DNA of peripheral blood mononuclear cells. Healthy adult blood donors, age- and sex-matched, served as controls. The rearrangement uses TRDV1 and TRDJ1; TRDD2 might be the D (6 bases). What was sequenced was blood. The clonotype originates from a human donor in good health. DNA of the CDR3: TGTGCTCTTGGTGTTCGTTGGCGGATTGGGATCCTACACACCGATAAACTCATTTTT. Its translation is CALGVRWRIGILHTDKLIF.